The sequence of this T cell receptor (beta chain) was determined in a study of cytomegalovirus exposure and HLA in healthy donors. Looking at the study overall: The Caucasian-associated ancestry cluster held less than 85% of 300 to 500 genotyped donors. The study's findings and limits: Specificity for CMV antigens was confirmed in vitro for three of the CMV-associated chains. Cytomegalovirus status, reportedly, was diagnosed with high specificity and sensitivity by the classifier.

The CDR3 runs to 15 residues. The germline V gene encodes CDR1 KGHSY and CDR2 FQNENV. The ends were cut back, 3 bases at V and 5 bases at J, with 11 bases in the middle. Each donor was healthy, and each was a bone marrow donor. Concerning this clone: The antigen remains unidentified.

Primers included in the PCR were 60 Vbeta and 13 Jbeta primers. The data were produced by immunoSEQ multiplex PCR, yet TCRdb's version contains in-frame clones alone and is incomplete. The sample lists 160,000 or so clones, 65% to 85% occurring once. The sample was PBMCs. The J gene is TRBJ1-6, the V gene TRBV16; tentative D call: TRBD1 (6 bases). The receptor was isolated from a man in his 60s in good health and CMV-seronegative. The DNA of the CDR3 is TGTGCCAGCAGCCAGGGCACAGGGAATAATTCACCCCTCCACTTT. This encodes CASSQGTGNNSPLHF.